The entry below gives a single TCR beta chain sequence along with its context. This sample stems from a study of blood T cell repertoires in COVID-19. Study-wide background: T cells, B-cell-depleted T cells, or PBMCs provided the cDNA or gDNA that served as material.

Libraries were prepared by immunoSEQ multiplex PCR; TCRdb keeps only in-frame clonotypes and omits some of them. The profile covers 100,000 or so clones, with 84% appearing a single time and roughly 1.9% taken by the ten largest. The germline V gene has CDR1 MGHRA and CDR2 YSYEKL. This CDR3 region has 17 residues. V shed 1 base and J 1 base; nucleotides not matched to a gene: 3. The sequence was obtained from a man between 65 and 79 years old with active or convalescent COVID-19. The specimen sequenced was peripheral blood. The chain recombines TRBV4-1 with TRBJ2-1; 11 positions match TRBD2. The CDR3: CASSQGLAGGSYNEQFF. Here the CDR3 DNA reads TGCGCCAGCAGCCAAGGATTAGCGGGGGGGTCCTACAATGAGCAGTTCTTC.